This T cell receptor beta chain derives from a study of human T cells and chemical hapten exposure (dated by TCRdb to the early 2020s). For context, the study as a whole: For sensitization, 2% DPC in acetone was applied to a 2 cm by 2 cm area of upper inner arm skin. In alopecia patients, the study followed how the peripheral blood TCR repertoire changed in vivo over primary and secondary sensitization to diphenylcyclopropenone (DPC), a hapten. Patient blood was sampled pre-sensitization (week 0) and at 2, 6 and about 24 weeks after DPC sensitization. Approximately 28 alopecia patients gave blood for TCR sequencing at one to four time points (pre-sensitization, 2, 6 and 24 weeks). Patch testing was done on the upper back using Finn chambers containing 0.01% DPC, and results were scored after 6 days according to International Contact Dermatitis Research Group standards. Libraries were pooled for sequencing, and variation in per-sample TCR yields was attributed mainly to small differences in library volumes within the pool. The patient cohort, mostly female, included alopecia areata with under or over 50% scalp involvement, alopecia totalis and alopecia universalis. Weekly therapeutic DPC doses were additionally applied to the scalp of patients throughout the roughly 26-week study period. What the work shows at the level of the full study, not this receptor alone: Expanded TCRs formed significantly more large CDR3 similarity clusters than pre-sensitization or healthy control sets, consistent with antigen-driven responses. Because all patients had alopecia, a presumed autoimmune disease, the immune response of the patients might differ from that of healthy individuals. No change with DPC sensitization was found in the number of TCRs above 1 in 1000 frequency, and no evidence of global repertoire structure alterations was found. The number of PT1 expanded TCRs positively correlated with patch test score, significant at thresholds 8, 16 and 32 but not 4. Repeated subsampling changed both the strength of the expansion versus patch-test correlation and the threshold at which the correlation became significant.

Regarding this clonotype: It lacks a known antigen. Per-nucleotide qualities are absent, and no much larger clonotype sits a single base away.

The protocol used for the library was RACE. The data were produced on a NextSeq 500. During library preparation, unique molecular identifiers were attached to individual cDNA molecules so that TCRs could be counted in a quantitative, reproducible way. For every blood RNA sample, sequencing covered both the TCR alpha and TCR beta chains. The source study handled its data this way. A median of approximately 96,000 TCRs per sample was observed, with a range of about 23,224 to 690,600. The Decombinator software suite was used to annotate V, J and CDR3 in the TCR reads. Every sample was subsampled to the same number of TCRs (28,000) for the PS versus PT1 abundance plots. Expanded TCRs were defined as absent before sensitization and observed at least eight times at the 2-week time point. TCRdb reran the public reads through fastp at Q25 and MiXCR, keeping productive beta chains. A single entry per CDR3 protein holds the most common genes and DNA from its merged rows. TCRdb's processing, not the authors', yielded these V and J calls. Across this sample there are about 380,000 distinct CDR3 sequences, with 4.5% to 5.5% seen only once. 2.6% of the sample comes from the top ten.

The time point label here, explained by the study, means: pre-sensitization, week 0. The treatment or condition label, read with the paper, signifies: therapeutic diphenylcyclopropenone sensitization with weekly scalp DPC. At every patch-test visit, the blood draw took place before the patch test was put on. To be eligible, patients had to be aged 18 to 70, diagnosed with alopecia and judged suitable for DPC therapy, while pregnant patients were excluded. Unfractionated whole blood was collected in Tempus Blood RNA tubes, and total RNA was extracted from that blood. The sequence was collected from a woman aged 45-59 years with alopecia areata. Some clones in this sample may be carry-over from other donors' samples. Specimen: whole blood, collected in connection with sensitization to the hapten diphenylcyclopropenone (DPC).

The sequenced DNA: TGTGCCAGCAGCTTTAGAGGGATTGACAATGAGCAGTTCTTC. It encodes CASSFRGIDNEQFF. The chain links TRBV7-9 with TRBJ2-1; the best D guess is TRBD2, with 5 bases matching. Relative to germline, V is 3 bases shorter and J is 5 bases shorter, with 11 bases between their ends. According to the germline V gene (reference sequence), CDR1 reads SEHNR and CDR2 reads FQNEAQ. Measured from the cysteine to the phenylalanine, the CDR3 is 14 residues long. Only the CDR3 DNA stays, 42 bases, in frame from base 1.